Presented here are 5 T cell receptor beta chains from one specimen sequenced in a study of control samples from healthy donors and cancer patients. Method: immunoSEQ multiplex PCR; TCRdb's copy keeps in-frame clones and lacks some. The sample has approximately 150,000 clones, more than 85% seen once. The sample consisted of blood. These receptor sequences come from a woman aged 40-49 years in good health.

The CDR3 DNA sequence: TGCAGTGCCCGCAGCGCCGGGGAGCTGTTTTTT. Protein sequence: CSARSAGELFF. This chain connects TRBV20-1 to TRBJ2-2; D not certain. Germline values: CDR1 DFQATT, CDR2 SNEGSKA (reference sequence). This CDR3 is 11 amino acids long. Deletions cut 6 bases from V and 6 bases from J, with 8 bases between.

This clone appeared a few times. The rearrangement links TRBV6-5 to TRBJ2-5; 7 bases are shared with TRBD1. V was pared by 9 bases and J by 4 bases, with 11 bases of the junction left unmatched. Germline lookup yields CDR1 MNHEY and CDR2 SVGAGI. The CDR3 is made up of 14 amino acids. The CDR3 reads CASIATGVVETQYF. Here the CDR3 DNA reads TGTGCCAGTATTGCTACAGGGGTAGTAGAGACCCAGTACTTC.

V usage is TRBV7-2 and J usage is TRBJ2-1; D possibly uses TRBD1 or TRBD2 (5 bases each). The germline V gene encodes CDR1 SGHTA and CDR2 FQGNSA. CDR3 size: 17 residues. V lost 7 bases to trimming and J lost 7 bases, with 26 bases between them. The CDR3 reads CASTLFRDVYTRNEQFF. The CDR3, as DNA: TGTGCCAGCACCCTCTTCCGGGACGTCTATACAAGGAATGAGCAGTTCTTC.

The V and J genes are TRBV5-6 and TRBJ2-7, with 8 bases fitting TRBD1. CDR1 is SGHDT and CDR2 is YYEEEE in the germline V gene. V trimming: 4 bases; J trimming: 4 bases; junction bases outside the gene matches: 10. CDR3 length equals 15 residues. The CDR3 nucleotides read TGTGCCAGCAGCCGACAGGGGTTAGGGGATTACGAGCAGTACTTC. Its protein is CASSRQGLGDYEQYF.

J is TRBJ2-1 and V is TRBV3-1 (or the pseudogene TRBV3-2); D remains unclear. The CDR3 covers 12 residues. Deletions cut 1 base from V and 15 bases from J, with 13 bases between. Germline lookup yields CDR1 LGHDT and CDR2 YNNKEL (reference sequence). The CDR3 region is CASSQAAGVAFF. CDR3 nucleotide sequence: TGTGCCAGCAGCCAAGCGGCCGGAGTGGCGTTCTTC.